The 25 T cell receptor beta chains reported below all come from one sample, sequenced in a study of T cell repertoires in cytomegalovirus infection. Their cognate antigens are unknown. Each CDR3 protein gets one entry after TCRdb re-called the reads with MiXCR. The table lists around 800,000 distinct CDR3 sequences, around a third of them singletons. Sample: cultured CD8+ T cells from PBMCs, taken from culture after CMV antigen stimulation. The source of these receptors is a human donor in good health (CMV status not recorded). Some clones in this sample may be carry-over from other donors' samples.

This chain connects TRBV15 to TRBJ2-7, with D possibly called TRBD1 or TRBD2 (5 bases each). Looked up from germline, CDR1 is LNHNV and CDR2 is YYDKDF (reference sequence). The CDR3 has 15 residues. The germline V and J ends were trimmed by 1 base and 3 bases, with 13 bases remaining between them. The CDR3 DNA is TGTGCCACCAGCAGAGCCCGGGACGGTTACTACGAGCAGTACTTC. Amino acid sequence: CATSRARDGYYEQYF.

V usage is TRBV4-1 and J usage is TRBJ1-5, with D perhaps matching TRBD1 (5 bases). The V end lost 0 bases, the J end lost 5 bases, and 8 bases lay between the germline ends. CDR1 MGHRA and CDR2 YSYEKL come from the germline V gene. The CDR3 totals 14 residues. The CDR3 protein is CASSQEPRDQPQHF. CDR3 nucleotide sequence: TGCGCCAGCAGCCAAGAACCCAGGGATCAGCCCCAGCATTTT.

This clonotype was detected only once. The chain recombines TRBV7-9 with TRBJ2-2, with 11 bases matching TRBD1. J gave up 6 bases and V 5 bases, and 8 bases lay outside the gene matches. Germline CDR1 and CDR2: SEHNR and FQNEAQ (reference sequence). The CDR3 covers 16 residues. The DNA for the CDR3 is TGTGCCAGCAGCCACCGGGACAGGGGGATTGCCGGGGAGCTGTTTTTT. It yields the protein CASSHRDRGIAGELFF. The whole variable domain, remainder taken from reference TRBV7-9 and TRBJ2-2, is DTGVSQNPRHKITKRGQNVTFRCDPISEHNRLYWYRQTLGQGPEFLTYFQNEAQLEKSRLLSDRFSAERPKGSFSTLEIQRTEQGDSAMYLCASSHRDRGIAGELFFGEGSRLTVL.

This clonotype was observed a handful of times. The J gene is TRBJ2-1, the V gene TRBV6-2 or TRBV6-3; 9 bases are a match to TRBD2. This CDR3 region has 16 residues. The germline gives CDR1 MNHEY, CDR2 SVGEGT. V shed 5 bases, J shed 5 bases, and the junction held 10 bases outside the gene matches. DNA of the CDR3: TGTGCCAGCAGTGACATCGGGACTAGCATAAACAATGAGCAGTTCTTC. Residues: CASSDIGTSINNEQFF.

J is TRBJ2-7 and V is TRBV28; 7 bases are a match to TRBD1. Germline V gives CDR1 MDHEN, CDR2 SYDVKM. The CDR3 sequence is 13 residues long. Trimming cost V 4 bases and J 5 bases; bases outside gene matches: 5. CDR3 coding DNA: TGTGCCAGCAGTTCCCTAGGGGGCGACGAGCAGTACGTC. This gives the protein CASSSLGGDEQYV.

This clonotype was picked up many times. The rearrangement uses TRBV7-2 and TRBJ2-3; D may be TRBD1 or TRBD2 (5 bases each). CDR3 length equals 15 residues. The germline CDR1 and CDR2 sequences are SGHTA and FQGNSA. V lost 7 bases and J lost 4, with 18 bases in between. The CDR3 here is CASKIGFLGADTQYF. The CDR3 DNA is TGTGCCAGCAAAATAGGCTTCCTGGGGGCAGATACGCAGTATTTT.

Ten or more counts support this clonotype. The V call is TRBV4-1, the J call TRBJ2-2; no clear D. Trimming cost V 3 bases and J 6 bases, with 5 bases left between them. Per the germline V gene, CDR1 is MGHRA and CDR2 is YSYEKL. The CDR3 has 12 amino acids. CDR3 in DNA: TGCGCCAGCAGCCACCGGTCCGGGGAGCTGTTTTTT. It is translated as CASSHRSGELFF.

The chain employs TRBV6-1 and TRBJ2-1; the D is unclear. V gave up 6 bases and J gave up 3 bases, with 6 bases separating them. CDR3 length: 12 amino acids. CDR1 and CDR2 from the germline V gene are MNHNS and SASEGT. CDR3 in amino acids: CASRDNYNEQFF. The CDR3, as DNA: TGTGCCAGCAGAGACAACTACAATGAGCAGTTCTTC.

The CDR3 loop reads CASSLGAGLNYEQYF. CDR3 nucleotides: TGTGCCAGCAGTTTAGGAGCGGGACTGAACTACGAGCAGTACTTC. The V call is TRBV27, the J call TRBJ2-7; the match to TRBD2 covers 7 bases. V dropped 2 bases and J dropped 3; count of bases not matched to a gene: 7. Germline values: CDR1 MNHEY, CDR2 SMNVEV (reference sequence). CDR3 length: 15 residues.

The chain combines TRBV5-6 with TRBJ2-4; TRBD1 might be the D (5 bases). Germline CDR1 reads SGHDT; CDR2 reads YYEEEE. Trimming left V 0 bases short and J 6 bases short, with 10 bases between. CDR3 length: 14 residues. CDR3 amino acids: CASSLGGRRNIQYF. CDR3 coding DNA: TGTGCCAGCAGCTTGGGGGGCAGAAGAAACATTCAGTACTTC.

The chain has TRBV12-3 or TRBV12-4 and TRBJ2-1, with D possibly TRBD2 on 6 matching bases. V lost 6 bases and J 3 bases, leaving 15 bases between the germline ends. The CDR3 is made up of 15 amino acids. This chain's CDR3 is CASSLTSYIYNEQFF. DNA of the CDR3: TGTGCCAGCAGCCTGACTAGTTACATCTACAATGAGCAGTTCTTC.

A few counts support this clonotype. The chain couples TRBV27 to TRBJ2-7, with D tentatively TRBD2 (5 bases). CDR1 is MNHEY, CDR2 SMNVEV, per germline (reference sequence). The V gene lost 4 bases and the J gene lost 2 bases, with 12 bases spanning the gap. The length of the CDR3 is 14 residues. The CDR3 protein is CASSSPGKTYEQYF. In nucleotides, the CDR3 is TGTGCCAGCAGTTCTCCGGGAAAAACCTACGAGCAGTACTTC.

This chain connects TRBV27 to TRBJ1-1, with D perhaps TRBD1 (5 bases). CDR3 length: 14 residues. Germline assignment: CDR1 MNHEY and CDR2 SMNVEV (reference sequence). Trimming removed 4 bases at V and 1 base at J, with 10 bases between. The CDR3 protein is CASSSTRGNTEAFF. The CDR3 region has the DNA TGTGCCAGCAGTTCTACTAGGGGGAACACTGAAGCTTTCTTT.

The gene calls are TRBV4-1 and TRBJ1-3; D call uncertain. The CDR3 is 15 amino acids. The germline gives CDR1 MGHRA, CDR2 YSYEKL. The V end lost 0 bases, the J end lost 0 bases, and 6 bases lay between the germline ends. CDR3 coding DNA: TGCGCCAGCAGCCAAGACAGGTTCTCTGGAAACACCATATATTTT. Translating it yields CASSQDRFSGNTIYF.

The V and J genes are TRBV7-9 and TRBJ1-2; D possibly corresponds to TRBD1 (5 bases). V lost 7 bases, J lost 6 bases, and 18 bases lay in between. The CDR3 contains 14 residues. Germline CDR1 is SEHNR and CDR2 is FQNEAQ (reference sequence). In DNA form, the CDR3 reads TGTGCCAGCATGGGGACGACTATATTTGATGGCTACACCTTC. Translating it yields CASMGTTIFDGYTF.

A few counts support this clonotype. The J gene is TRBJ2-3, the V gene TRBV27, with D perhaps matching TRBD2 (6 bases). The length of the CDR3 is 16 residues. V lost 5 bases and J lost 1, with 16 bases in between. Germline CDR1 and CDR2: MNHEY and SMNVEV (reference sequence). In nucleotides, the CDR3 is TGTGCCAGCAGTCCCGGGACTCTTGAAGGCACAGATACGCAGTATTTT. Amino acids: CASSPGTLEGTDTQYF.

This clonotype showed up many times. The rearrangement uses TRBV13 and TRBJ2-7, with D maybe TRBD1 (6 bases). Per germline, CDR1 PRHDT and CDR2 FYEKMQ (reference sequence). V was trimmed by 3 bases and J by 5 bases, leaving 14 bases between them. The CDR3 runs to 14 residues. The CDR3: CASSLDAGVNEQYF. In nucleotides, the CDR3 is TGTGCCAGCAGCTTGGACGCAGGGGTGAACGAGCAGTACTTC.

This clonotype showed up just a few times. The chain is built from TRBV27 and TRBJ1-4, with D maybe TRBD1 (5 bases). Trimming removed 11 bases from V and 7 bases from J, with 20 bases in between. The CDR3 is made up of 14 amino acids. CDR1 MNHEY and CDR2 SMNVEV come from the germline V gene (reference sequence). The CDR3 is CACSKGQLGEKLFF. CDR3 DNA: TGTGCCTGTAGTAAAGGACAATTGGGTGAAAAACTGTTTTTT.

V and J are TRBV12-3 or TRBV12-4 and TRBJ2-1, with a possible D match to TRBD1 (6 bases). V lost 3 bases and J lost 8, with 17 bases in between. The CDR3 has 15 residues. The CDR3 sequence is CASSFTGSDWYEQFF. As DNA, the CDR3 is TGTGCCAGCAGTTTTACAGGGTCGGATTGGTATGAGCAGTTCTTC.

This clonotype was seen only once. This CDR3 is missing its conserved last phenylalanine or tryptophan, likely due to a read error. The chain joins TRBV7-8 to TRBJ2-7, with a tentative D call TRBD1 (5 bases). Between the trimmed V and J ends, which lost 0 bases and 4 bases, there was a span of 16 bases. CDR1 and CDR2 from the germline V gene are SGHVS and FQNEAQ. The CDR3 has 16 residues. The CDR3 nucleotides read TGTGCCAGCAGCTTAGCGCCGGAGACAGAGAGTTACGAGCAGTACATC. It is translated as CASSLAPETESYEQYI.

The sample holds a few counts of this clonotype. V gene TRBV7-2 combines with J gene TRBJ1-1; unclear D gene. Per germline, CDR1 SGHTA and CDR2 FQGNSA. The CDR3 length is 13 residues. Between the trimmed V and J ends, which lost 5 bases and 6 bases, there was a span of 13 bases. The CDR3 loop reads CASSTLIGSEAFF. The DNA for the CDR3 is TGTGCCAGCAGCACCCTTATTGGGTCTGAAGCTTTCTTT.

This CDR3 reads CASSELGRAGSYNEQFF. CDR3 nucleotide sequence: TGTGCCAGCAGTGAACTCGGCCGAGCGGGGTCCTACAATGAGCAGTTCTTC. The chain uses TRBV6-1 and TRBJ2-1; TRBD2 matches 7 bases. CDR3 size: 17 residues. The V segment lost 2 bases and the J segment 1 base; nucleotides outside the gene matches: 8. The germline gives CDR1 MNHNS, CDR2 SASEGT.

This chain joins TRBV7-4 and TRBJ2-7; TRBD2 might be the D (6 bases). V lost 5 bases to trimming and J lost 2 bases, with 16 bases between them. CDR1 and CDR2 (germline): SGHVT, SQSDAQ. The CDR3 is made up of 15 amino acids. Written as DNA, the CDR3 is TGTGCCAGCAGCCCTCGAGGCGGGGTAGCCTACGAGCAGTACTTC. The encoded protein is CASSPRGGVAYEQYF.

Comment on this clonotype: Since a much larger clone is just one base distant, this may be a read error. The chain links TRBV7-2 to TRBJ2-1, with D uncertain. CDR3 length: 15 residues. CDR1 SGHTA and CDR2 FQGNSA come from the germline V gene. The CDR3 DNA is TGTGCCAGCAGCTCCGAAGCGAGCTCCTACAATAAGCAGTTCTTC. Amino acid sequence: CASSSEASSYNKQFF. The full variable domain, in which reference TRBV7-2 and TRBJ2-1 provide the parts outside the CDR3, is GAGVSQSPSNKVTEKGKDVELRCDPISGHTALYWYRQSLGQGLEFLIYFQGNSAPDKSGLPSDRFSAERTGGSVSTLTIQRTQQEDSAVYLCASSSEASSYNKQFFGPGTRLTVL.

Here the CDR3 reads CASRPWEDYGYTF. The CDR3 coding sequence is TGTGCCAGTAGACCTTGGGAGGACTATGGCTACACCTTC. This chain connects TRBV19 to TRBJ1-2, with D uncertain. Germline CDR1 is LNHDA and CDR2 is SQIVND (reference sequence). The CDR3 covers 13 residues. V lost 6 bases, J lost 3 bases, and 11 bases lay in between.